This TCR beta chain was captured by sequencing in a study of blood T cell repertoires in COVID-19. The V segment lost 2 bases and the J segment 9 bases; nucleotides outside the gene matches: 6. Looked up from germline, CDR1 is SGHDT and CDR2 is YYEEEE. The CDR3 consists of 16 residues. Per the authors' pipeline: Estimates of nucleated cell counts were drawn from the amplification of reference gene primers. Assay: immunoSEQ multiplex PCR; the TCRdb copy retains only in-frame clones and omits some. That table is the source of V, J and clone size, and D and trimming were worked out from the DNA. Of about 74,000 clones in the sample, around nine tenths are singletons; the top ten hold around 2.5%.

What was sequenced was peripheral blood. This TCR was sampled from a man between 65 and 79 years old with active or convalescent COVID-19. This chain links TRBV5-6 with TRBJ1-6; 12 nucleotides line up with TRBD1. CDR3 sequence (DNA): TGTGCCAGCAGCTTCGGGACAGGGGGCTTCGGTTCACCCCTCCACTTT. Its protein product is CASSFGTGGFGSPLHF.